The source of this T cell receptor (beta chain) is a study of blood T cell repertoires in COVID-19. As for the study in general: Sites across the United States, Italy and Spain contributed samples from acute and convalescent COVID-19. Sources were T cells, B-cell-depleted T cells, or PBMCs; the material itself was cDNA or gDNA.

Authors' data handling: Amplification of reference gene primers was used by the study to estimate nucleated cell counts. The repertoire was sequenced with immunoSEQ multiplex PCR; TCRdb's copy has only in-frame clones and lacks some. V and J calls and clone size are given by that table; D and trimming were obtained from the DNA. The sample carries approximately 140,000 clones, about 90% recorded once. Germline CDR1 reads WSHSY; CDR2 reads SAAADI. Trimming pared 9 bases from V and 4 bases from J, leaving 15 bases between. The CDR3 is 13 amino acids. This receptor was taken from a woman in her fifties or sixties with active or convalescent COVID-19. The V and J genes are TRBV10-2 and TRBJ1-2; D may be TRBD1 (5 bases). Sequences were obtained from peripheral blood. DNA of the CDR3: TGCGCCAGTACAACAGGTCCGGGCTATGGCTACACCTTC. Translated, it gives CASTTGPGYGYTF.